The 10 T cell receptor beta chains below all came from one sample that was sequenced in a study of control samples from healthy donors and cancer patients. TCRdb's table, derived via immunoSEQ multiplex PCR, lists solely in-frame clones and lacks some. The data hold around 140,000 clones, with 80% to 95% observed a single time. The source material was blood. The receptors were sampled from a man aged 30 to 45 in good health.

The chain links TRBV29-1 to TRBJ1-1, with 7 bases aligning to TRBD1. The CDR3 length is 15 residues. Germline V gene sequence: CDR1 SQVTM, CDR2 ANQGSEA. The J segment lost 4 bases and the V segment lost 7 bases, leaving 15 bases of the junction unmatched. CDR3 residues: CSAELTGSGSTEAFF. In nucleotides, the CDR3 is TGCAGCGCCGAACTGACAGGGTCGGGAAGCACTGAAGCTTTCTTT.

V and J are TRBV30 and TRBJ1-4; D gene unclear. This CDR3 has 16 amino acids. The V gene lost 0 bases and the J gene lost 11 bases, with 22 bases spanning the gap. Germline-derived CDR1 and CDR2 are GTSNPN and SVGIG (reference sequence). The CDR3 loop reads CAWSVRSSTLLGKLFF. In DNA form, the CDR3 reads TGTGCCTGGAGTGTAAGGTCCAGTACCCTCCTGGGGAAACTGTTTTTT.

The chain employs TRBV30 and TRBJ1-1; TRBD1 is a possible D gene (6 bases). This CDR3 comprises 17 residues. Germline CDR1 and CDR2: GTSNPN and SVGIG (reference sequence). Trimming cost V 1 base and J 0 bases, with 18 bases left between them. Here the CDR3 DNA reads TGTGCCTGGAGTGGAGATGTTACAGGGAACATGAACACTGAAGCTTTCTTT. It specifies CAWSGDVTGNMNTEAFF.

Only one count was recorded for this clone. This chain links TRBV18 with TRBJ2-2, with 10 bases lining up with TRBD1. The V gene's germline CDR1 is KGHSH and CDR2 LQKENI. This CDR3 comprises 16 residues. The V segment lost 2 bases and the J segment 3 bases; nucleotides outside the gene matches: 3. CDR3 amino acids: CASSPDRGRDTGELFF. The CDR3 nucleotides are TGTGCCAGCTCACCAGACAGGGGGCGAGACACCGGGGAGCTGTTTTTT.

V usage is TRBV27 and J usage is TRBJ1-2, with D unresolved. Per the germline V gene, CDR1 is MNHEY and CDR2 is SMNVEV (reference sequence). V lost 3 bases and J lost 2, with 10 bases in between. The CDR3 sequence is 14 residues long. Here the CDR3 reads CASSLSIQNYGYTF. CDR3 coding DNA: TGTGCCAGCAGTTTGTCAATTCAGAACTATGGCTACACCTTC.

V usage is TRBV3-1 (or the pseudogene TRBV3-2) and J usage is TRBJ2-3; 16 bases map to TRBD2. Germline V gene data show CDR1 as LGHDT and CDR2 as YNNKEL (reference sequence). The CDR3 loop spans 17 amino acids. The V gene end was trimmed by 4 bases and the J gene end by 3 bases; junction bases not matched to a gene: 4. The CDR3 loop reads CASSPGTSGGVTDTQYF. The CDR3 DNA reads TGTGCCAGCAGCCCAGGGACTAGCGGGGGGGTAACAGATACGCAGTATTTT.

J is TRBJ1-2 and V is TRBV29-1; D gene ambiguous. The CDR3 loop spans 13 amino acids. Per the germline V gene, CDR1 is SQVTM and CDR2 is ANQGSEA. V was trimmed by 1 base and J by 4 bases, leaving 10 bases between them. The CDR3: CSVEAVYPYGYTF. The DNA for the CDR3 is TGCAGCGTTGAAGCAGTCTACCCCTATGGCTACACCTTC. Looking up the rest from reference TRBV29-1 and TRBJ1-2 gives the full variable domain: SAVISQKPSRDICQRGTSLTIQCQVDSQVTMMFWYRQQPGQSLTLIATANQGSEATYESGFVIDKFPISRPNLTFSTLTVSNMSPEDSSIYLCSVEAVYPYGYTFGSGTRLTVV.

The count of this clone is one. This chain joins TRBV20-1 and TRBJ2-2, with D perhaps TRBD1 (8 bases). The CDR3 loop spans 16 amino acids. CDR1 is DFQATT and CDR2 is SNEGSKA in the germline V gene (reference sequence). V lost 4 bases, J lost 2 bases, and 17 bases lay in between. The CDR3 DNA reads TGCAGTGCTATTGACAGGGGAGGGAGTAACACCGGGGAGCTGTTTTTT. It specifies CSAIDRGGSNTGELFF.

The chain joins TRBV28 to TRBJ2-7; a possible D gene is TRBD2 (6 bases). This CDR3 is built from 11 residues. Between the trimmed V and J ends, which lost 5 bases and 4 bases, there was a span of 6 bases. Per the germline V gene, CDR1 is MDHEN and CDR2 is SYDVKM. The CDR3 protein is CASSRGYEQYF. In DNA, the CDR3 is TGTGCCAGCAGTCGGGGGTACGAGCAGTACTTC.

This sequence joins TRBV11-2 and TRBJ2-4, with D hard to call. Trimming removed 4 bases at V and 2 bases at J, with 12 bases between. The germline V gene encodes CDR1 SGHAT and CDR2 FQNNGV. This CDR3 comprises 15 residues. This chain's CDR3 is CASSSTASSKNIQYF. The CDR3 DNA follows: TGTGCCAGCAGCTCGACTGCGTCGTCCAAAAACATTCAGTACTTC. Based on the CDR3 plus reference TRBV11-2 and TRBJ2-4, the full variable domain is EAGVAQSPRYKIIEKRQSVAFWCNPISGHATLYWYQQILGQGPKLLIQFQNNGVVDDSQLPKDRFSAERLKGVDSTLKIQPAKLEDSAVYLCASSSTASSKNIQYFGAGTRLSVL.